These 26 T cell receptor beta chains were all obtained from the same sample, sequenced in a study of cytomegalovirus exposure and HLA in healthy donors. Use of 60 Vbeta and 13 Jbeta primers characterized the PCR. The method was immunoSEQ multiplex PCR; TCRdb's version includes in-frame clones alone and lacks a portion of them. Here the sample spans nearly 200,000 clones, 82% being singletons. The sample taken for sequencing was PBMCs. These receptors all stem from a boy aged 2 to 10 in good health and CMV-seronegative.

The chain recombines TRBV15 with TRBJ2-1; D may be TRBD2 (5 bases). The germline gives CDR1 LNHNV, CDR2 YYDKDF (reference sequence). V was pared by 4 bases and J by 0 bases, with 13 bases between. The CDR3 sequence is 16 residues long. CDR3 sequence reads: CATSTDRERSYNEQFF. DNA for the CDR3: TGTGCCACCAGCACGGACCGGGAACGCTCCTACAATGAGCAGTTCTTC.

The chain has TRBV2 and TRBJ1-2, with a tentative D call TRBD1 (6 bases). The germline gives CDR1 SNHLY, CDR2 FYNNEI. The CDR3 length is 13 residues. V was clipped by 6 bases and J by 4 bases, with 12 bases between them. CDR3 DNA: TGTGCCAGCAGCACAGACAGGAGCTATGGCTACACCTTC. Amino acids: CASSTDRSYGYTF.

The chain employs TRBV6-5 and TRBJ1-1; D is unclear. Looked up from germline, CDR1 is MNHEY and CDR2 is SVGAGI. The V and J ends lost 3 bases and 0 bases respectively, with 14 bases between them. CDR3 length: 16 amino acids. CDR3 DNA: TGTGCCAGCAGTTATGAGAACTTGGGCCTGAACACTGAAGCTTTCTTT. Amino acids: CASSYENLGLNTEAFF.

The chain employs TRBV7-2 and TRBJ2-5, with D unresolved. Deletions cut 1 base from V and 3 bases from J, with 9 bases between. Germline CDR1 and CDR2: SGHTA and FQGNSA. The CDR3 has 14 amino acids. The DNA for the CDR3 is TGTGCCAGCAGCTTAGGAAGAGTAAAAGAGACCCAGTACTTC. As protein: CASSLGRVKETQYF.

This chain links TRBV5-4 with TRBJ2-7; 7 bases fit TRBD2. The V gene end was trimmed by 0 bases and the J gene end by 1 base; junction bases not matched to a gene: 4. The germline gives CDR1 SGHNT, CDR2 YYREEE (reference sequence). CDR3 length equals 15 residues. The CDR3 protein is CASSLDGGLSYEQYF. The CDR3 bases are TGTGCCAGCAGCTTGGACGGGGGACTATCCTACGAGCAGTACTTC.

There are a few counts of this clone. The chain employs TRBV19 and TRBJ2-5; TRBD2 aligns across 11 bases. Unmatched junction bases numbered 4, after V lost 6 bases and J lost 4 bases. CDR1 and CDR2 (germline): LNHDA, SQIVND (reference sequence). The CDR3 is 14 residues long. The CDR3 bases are TGTGCCAGTAGCACACTAGCGGGGGTAGAGACCCAGTACTTC. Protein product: CASSTLAGVETQYF.

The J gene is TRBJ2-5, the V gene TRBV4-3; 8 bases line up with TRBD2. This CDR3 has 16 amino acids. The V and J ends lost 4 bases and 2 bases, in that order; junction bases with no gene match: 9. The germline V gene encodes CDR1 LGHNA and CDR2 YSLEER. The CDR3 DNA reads TGCGCCAGCAGCCTCCAGATAGCGGGACCACAAGAGACCCAGTACTTC. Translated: CASSLQIAGPQETQYF.

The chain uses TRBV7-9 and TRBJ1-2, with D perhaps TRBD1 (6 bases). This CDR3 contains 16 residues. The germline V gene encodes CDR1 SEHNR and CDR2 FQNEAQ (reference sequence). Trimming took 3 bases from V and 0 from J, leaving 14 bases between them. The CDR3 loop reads CASSFAGALPNYGYTF. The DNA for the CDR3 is TGTGCCAGCAGCTTTGCGGGGGCCCTACCTAACTATGGCTACACCTTC. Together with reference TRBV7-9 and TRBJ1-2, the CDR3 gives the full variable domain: DTGVSQNPRHKITKRGQNVTFRCDPISEHNRLYWYRQTLGQGPEFLTYFQNEAQLEKSRLLSDRFSAERPKGSFSTLEIQRTEQGDSAMYLCASSFAGALPNYGYTFGSGTRLTVV.

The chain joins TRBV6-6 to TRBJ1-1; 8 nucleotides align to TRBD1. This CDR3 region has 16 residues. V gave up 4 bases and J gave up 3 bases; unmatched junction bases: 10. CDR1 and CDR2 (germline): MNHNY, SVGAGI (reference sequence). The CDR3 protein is CASSLNRGLTYTEAFF. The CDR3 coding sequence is TGTGCCAGCAGTTTGAACAGGGGGTTAACTTACACTGAAGCTTTCTTT.

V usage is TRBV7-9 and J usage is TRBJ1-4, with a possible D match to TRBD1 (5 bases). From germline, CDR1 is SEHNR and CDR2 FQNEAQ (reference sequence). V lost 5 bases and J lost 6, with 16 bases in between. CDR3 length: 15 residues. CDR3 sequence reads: CASSPWGRDDEKLFF. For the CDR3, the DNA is TGTGCCAGCAGCCCCTGGGGGAGGGATGATGAAAAACTGTTTTTT.

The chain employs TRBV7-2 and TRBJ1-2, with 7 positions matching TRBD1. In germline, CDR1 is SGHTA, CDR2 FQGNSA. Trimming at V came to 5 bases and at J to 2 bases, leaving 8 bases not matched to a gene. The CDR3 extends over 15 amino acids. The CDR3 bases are TGTGCCAGCAGCCGTCGGTCAGGGGGAAACTATGGCTACACCTTC. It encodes CASSRRSGGNYGYTF.

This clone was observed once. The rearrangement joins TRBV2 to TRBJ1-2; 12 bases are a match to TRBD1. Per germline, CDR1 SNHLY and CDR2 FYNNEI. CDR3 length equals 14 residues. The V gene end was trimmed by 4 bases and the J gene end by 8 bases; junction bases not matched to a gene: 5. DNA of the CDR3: TGTGCCAGCAGTGGGGGACAGGGGGCTCGGGGCTACACCTTC. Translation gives CASSGGQGARGYTF.

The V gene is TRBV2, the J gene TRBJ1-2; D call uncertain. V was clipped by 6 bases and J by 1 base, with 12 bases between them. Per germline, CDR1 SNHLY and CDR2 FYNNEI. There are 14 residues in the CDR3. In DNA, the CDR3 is TGTGCCAGCAGCGCTAACGGGTTTAACTATGGCTACACCTTC. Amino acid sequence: CASSANGFNYGYTF. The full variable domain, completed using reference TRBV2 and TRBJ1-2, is EPEVTQTPSHQVTQMGQEVILRCVPISNHLYFYWYRQILGQKVEFLVSFYNNEISEKSEIFDDQFSVERPDGSNFTLKIRSTKLEDSAMYFCASSANGFNYGYTFGSGTRLTVV.

DNA of the CDR3: TGTGCCAGCTCCCAAGGGCTACCGGGGGACACTGAAGCTTTCTTT. It yields the protein CASSQGLPGDTEAFF. V is TRBV18 and J is TRBJ1-1; perhaps TRBD1 as D (5 bases). Germline lookup yields CDR1 KGHSH and CDR2 LQKENI. The CDR3 sequence is 15 residues long. V lost 6 bases and J 3 bases, leaving 17 bases between the germline ends.

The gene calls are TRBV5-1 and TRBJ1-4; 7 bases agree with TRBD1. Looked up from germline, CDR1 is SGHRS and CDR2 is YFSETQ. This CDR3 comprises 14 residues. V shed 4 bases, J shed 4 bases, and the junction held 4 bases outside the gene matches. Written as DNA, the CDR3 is TGCGCCAGCAGCCAGACAGGGTTTAATGAAAAACTGTTTTTT. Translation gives CASSQTGFNEKLFF.

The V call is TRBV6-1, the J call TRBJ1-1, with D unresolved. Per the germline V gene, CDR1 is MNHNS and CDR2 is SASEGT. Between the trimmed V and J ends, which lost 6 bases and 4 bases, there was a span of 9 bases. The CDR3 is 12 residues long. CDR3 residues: CASRSGVTEAFF. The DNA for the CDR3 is TGTGCCAGCAGGTCCGGGGTCACTGAAGCTTTCTTT.

CDR3 sequence: CASSTGTEETQYF. Written as DNA, the CDR3 is TGTGCCAGCAGCACCGGGACAGAAGAGACCCAGTACTTC. The rearrangement links TRBV5-6 to TRBJ2-5, with 7 bases matching TRBD1. Germline loops: CDR1 SGHDT, CDR2 YYEEEE. With 4 bases clipped from V and 3 bases from J, the junction kept 3 bases outside the gene matches. CDR3 length: 13 residues.

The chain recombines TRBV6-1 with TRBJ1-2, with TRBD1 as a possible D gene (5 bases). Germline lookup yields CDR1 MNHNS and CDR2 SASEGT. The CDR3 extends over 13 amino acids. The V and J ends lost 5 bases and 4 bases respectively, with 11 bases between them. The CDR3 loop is CASSNQGTYGYTF. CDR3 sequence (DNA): TGTGCCAGCAGTAATCAGGGTACCTATGGCTACACCTTC.

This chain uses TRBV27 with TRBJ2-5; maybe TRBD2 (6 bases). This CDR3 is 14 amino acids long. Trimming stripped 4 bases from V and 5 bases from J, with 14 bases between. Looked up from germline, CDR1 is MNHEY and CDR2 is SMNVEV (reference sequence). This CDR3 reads CASSCRRGNETQYF. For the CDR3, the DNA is TGTGCCAGCAGTTGCCGCCGGGGGAATGAGACCCAGTACTTC.

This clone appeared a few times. The CDR3 protein is CASSVGGASSYEQYF. CDR3 nucleotide sequence: TGTGCCAGCAGCGTAGGCGGGGCTAGCTCCTACGAGCAGTACTTC. The chain couples TRBV9 to TRBJ2-7; the D gene is possibly TRBD2 (6 bases). V lost 0 bases and J 0 bases, leaving 10 bases between the germline ends. Germline V CDR1 and CDR2: SGDLS, YYNGEE. The CDR3 loop spans 15 amino acids. Drawing the rest from reference TRBV9 and TRBJ2-7, the complete variable domain is DSGVTQTPKHLITATGQRVTLRCSPRSGDLSVYWYQQSLDQGLQFLIQYYNGEERAKGNILERFSAQQFPDLHSELNLSSLELGDSALYFCASSVGGASSYEQYFGPGTRLTVT.

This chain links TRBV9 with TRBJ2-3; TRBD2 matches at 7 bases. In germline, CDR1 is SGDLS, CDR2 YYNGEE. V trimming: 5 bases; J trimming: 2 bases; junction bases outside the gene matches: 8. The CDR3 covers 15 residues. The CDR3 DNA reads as TGTGCCAGCAGGAAACTAGCGCGAGCCACAGATACGCAGTATTTT. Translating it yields CASRKLARATDTQYF.

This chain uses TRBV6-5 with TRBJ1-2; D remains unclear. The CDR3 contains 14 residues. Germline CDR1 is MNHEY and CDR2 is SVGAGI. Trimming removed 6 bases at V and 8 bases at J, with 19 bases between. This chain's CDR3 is CASRAREVPGGYTF. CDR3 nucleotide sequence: TGTGCCAGCAGGGCGCGGGAGGTTCCCGGGGGCTACACCTTC.

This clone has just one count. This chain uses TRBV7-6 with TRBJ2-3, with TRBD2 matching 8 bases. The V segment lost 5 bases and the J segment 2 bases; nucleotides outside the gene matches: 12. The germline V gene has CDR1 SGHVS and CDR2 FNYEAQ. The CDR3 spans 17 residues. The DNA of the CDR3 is TGTGCCAGCAGCGCCCATCTACGGACTAGCTTCACAGATACGCAGTATTTT. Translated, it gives CASSAHLRTSFTDTQYF. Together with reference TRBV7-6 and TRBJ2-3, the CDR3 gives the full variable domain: GAGVSQSPRYKVTKRGQDVALRCDPISGHVSLYWYRQALGQGPEFLTYFNYEAQQDKSGLPNDRFSAERPEGSISTLTIQRTEQRDSAMYRCASSAHLRTSFTDTQYFGPGTRLTVL.

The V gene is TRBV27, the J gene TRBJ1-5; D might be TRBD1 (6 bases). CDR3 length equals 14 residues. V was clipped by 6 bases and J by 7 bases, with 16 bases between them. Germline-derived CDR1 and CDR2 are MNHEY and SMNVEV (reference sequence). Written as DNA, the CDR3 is TGTGCCAGCAGCCCCCGAGGTCAGGGGCAGCCCCAGCATTTT. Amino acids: CASSPRGQGQPQHF.

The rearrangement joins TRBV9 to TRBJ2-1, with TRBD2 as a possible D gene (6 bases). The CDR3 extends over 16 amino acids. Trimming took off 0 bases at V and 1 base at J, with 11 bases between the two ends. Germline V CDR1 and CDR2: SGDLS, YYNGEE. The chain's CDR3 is CASSVEGGGSYNEQFF. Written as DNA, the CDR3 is TGTGCCAGCAGCGTAGAGGGCGGAGGGTCCTACAATGAGCAGTTCTTC. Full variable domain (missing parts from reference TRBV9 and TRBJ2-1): DSGVTQTPKHLITATGQRVTLRCSPRSGDLSVYWYQQSLDQGLQFLIQYYNGEERAKGNILERFSAQQFPDLHSELNLSSLELGDSALYFCASSVEGGGSYNEQFFGPGTRLTVL.

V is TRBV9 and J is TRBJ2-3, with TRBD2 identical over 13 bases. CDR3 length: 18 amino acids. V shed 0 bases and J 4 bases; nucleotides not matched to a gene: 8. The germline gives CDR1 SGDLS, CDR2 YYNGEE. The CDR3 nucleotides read TGTGCCAGCAGCGTAGGACTAGCGGGGGGCGGTTTTGCAGATACGCAGTATTTT. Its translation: CASSVGLAGGGFADTQYF.